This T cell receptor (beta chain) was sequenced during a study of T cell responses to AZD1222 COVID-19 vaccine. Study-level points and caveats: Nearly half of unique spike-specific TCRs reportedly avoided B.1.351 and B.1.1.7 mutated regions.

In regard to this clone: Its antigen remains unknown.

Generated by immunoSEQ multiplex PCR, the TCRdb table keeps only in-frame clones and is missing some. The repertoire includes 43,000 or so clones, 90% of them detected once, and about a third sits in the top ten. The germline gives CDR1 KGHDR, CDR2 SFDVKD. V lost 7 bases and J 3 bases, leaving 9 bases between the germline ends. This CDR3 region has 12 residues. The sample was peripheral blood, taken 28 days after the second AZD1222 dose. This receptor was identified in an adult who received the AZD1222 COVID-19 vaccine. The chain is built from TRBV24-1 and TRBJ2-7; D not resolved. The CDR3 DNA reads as TGTGCCACCAGCGCACGGTTCTACGAGCAGTACTTC. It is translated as CATSARFYEQYF.